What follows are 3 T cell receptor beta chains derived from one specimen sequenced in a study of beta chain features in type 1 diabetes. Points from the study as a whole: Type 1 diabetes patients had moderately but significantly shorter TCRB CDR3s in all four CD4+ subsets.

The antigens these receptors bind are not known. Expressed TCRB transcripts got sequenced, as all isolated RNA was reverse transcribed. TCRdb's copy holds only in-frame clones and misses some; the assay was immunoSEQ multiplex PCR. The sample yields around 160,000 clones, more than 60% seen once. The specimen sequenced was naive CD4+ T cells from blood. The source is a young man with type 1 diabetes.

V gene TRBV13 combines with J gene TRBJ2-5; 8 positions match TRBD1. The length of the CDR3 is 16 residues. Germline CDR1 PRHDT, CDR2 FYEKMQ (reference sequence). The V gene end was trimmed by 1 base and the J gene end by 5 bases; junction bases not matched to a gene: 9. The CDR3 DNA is TGTGCCAGCAGCTTAGTCGGGGACAGGAATTTGGAGACCCAGTACTTC. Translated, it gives CASSLVGDRNLETQYF.

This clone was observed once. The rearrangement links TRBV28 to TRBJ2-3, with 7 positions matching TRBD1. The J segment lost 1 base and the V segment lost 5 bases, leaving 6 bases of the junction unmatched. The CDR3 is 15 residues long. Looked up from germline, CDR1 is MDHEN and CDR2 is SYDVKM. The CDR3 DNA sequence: TGTGCCAGCAGTACCCGACAGGGTGGCACAGATACGCAGTATTTT. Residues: CASSTRQGGTDTQYF.

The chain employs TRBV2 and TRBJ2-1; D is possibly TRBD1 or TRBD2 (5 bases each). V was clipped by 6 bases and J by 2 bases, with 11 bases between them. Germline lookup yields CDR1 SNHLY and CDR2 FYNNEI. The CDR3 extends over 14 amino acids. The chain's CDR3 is CASSSGRAYNEQFF. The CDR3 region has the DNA TGTGCCAGCAGCTCGGGACGGGCCTACAATGAGCAGTTCTTC.